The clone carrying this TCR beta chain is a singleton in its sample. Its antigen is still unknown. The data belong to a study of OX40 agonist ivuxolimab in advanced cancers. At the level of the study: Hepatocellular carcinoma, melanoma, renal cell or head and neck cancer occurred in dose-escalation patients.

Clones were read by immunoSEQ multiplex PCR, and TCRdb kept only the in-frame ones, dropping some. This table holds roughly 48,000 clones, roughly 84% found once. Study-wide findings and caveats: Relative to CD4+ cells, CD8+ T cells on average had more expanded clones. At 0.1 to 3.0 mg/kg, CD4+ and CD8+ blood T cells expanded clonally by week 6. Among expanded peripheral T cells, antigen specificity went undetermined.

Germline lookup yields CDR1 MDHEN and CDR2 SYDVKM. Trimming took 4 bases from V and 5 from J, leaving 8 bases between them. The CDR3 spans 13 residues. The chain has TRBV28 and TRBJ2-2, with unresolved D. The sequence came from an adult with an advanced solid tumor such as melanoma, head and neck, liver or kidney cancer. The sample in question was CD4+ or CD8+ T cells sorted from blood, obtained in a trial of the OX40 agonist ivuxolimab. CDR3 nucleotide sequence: TGTGCCAGCAGTTCGAGCTTGACCGGGGAGCTGTTTTTT. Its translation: CASSSSLTGELFF.